This T cell receptor (beta chain) was captured in a study of shared clonotypes between healthy human individuals. The CDR3 has 16 amino acids. With V trimmed by 0 bases and J by 3 bases, 8 bases remained unmatched. From germline, CDR1 is SGHRS and CDR2 YFSETQ. As regards this clone: Its target is not known.

Study outcomes and limitations: Several donors held 4.5% to 5% of naive CD4 clonotypes in common. Richness estimates generally favored naive over memory subsets.

Deep-level settings were used for running the assay. Authors' methods: From ImmunoSEQ came sequences covering only the junction and carrying no quality scores, so filtering differed. The repertoire was sequenced with immunoSEQ multiplex PCR; TCRdb's copy has only in-frame clones and lacks some. That table is the source of V, J and clone size, and D and trimming were worked out from the DNA. Of roughly 2,300,000 clones detected, about 90% appear once; the ten largest clones hold roughly 0.34%. The source material was naive CD4+ T cells from PBMCs. The subset was: CD45RA+ positively selected. V gene TRBV5-1 combines with J gene TRBJ1-1, with 7 bases fitting TRBD1. This clonotype originated in a man aged 18 to 35 in good health. Some clones in this sample may be carry-over from other donors' samples. This CDR3 reads CASSLGRGPFDTEAFF. The DNA of the CDR3 is TGCGCCAGCAGCTTGGGAAGGGGGCCCTTCGACACTGAAGCTTTCTTT. Complete variable domain (other parts from reference TRBV5-1 and TRBJ1-1): KAGVTQTPRYLIKTRGQQVTLSCSPISGHRSVSWYQQTPGQGLQFLFEYFSETQRNKGNFPGRFSGRQFSNSRSEMNVSTLELGDSALYLCASSLGRGPFDTEAFFGQGTRLTVV.